The present TCR beta chain was sequenced within a study of CD8 T cells in Susac syndrome. Reverse transcription of roughly 0.45 to 1 ug RNA was performed with random hexamers. In TCRdb, the immunoSEQ multiplex PCR reads were re-called with MiXCR into one record per CDR3 protein. This sample has some 400,000 distinct CDR3 sequences, with 75% to 90% found just once. Sequences were obtained from CD8+ T cells from PBMCs. The TCR sequence derives from a human donor with multiple sclerosis.

The CDR3 reads CSGQLGYEQYF. The DNA for the CDR3 is TGCAGCGGGCAGCTTGGCTACGAGCAGTACTTC. V gene TRBV29-1 combines with J gene TRBJ2-7, with D unclear. The length of the CDR3 is 11 residues. Germline lookup yields CDR1 SQVTM and CDR2 ANQGSEA. V was pared by 7 bases and J by 3 bases, with 10 bases between.